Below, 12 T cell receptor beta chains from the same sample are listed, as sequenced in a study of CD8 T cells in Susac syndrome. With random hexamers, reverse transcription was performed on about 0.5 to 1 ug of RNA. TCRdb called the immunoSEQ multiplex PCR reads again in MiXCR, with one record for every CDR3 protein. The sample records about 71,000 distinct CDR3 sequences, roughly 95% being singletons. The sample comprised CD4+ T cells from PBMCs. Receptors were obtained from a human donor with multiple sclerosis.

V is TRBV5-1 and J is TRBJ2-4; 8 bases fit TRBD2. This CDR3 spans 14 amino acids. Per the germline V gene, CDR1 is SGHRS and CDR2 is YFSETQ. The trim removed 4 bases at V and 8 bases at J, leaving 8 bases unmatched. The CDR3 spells CASSPGGLQDIQYF. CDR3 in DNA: TGCGCCAGCAGCCCGGGGGGGCTCCAGGACATTCAGTACTTC.

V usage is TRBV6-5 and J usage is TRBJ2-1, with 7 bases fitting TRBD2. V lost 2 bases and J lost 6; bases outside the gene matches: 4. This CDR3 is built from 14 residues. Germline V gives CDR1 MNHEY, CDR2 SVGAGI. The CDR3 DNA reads TGTGCCAGCAGTTACCCCGGGGGGACCAATGAGCAGTTCTTC. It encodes CASSYPGGTNEQFF.

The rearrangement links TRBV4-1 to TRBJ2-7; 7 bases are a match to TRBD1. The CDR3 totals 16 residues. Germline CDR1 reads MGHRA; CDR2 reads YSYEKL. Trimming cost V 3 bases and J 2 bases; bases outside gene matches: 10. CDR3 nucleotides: TGCGCCAGCAGCCAGGCGGCCGGGACAGAGACCTACGAGCAGTACTTC. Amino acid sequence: CASSQAAGTETYEQYF.

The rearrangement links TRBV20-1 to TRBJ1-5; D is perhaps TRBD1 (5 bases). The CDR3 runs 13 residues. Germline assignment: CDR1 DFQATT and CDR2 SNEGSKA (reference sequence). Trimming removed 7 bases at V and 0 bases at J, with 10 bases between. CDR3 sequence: CSGSRDSNQPQHF. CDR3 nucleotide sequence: TGCAGTGGAAGCAGGGATAGCAATCAGCCCCAGCATTTT.

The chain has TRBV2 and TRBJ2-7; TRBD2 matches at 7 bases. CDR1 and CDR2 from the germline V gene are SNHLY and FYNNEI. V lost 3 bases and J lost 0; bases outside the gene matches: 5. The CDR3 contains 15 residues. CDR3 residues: CASSEVGGDSYEQYF. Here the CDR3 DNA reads TGTGCCAGCAGTGAGGTGGGAGGGGACTCCTACGAGCAGTACTTC.

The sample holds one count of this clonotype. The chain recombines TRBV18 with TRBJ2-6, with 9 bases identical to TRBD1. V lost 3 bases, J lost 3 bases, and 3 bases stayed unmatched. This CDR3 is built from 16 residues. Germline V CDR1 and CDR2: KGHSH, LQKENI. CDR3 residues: CASSPGQGVGANVLTF. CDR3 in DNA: TGTGCCAGCTCACCGGGACAGGGTGTTGGGGCCAACGTCCTGACTTTC. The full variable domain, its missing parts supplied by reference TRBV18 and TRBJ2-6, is NAGVMQNPRHLVRRRGQEARLRCSPMKGHSHVYWYRQLPEEGLKFMVYLQKENIIDESGMPKERFSAEFPKEGPSILRIQQVVRGDSAAYFCASSPGQGVGANVLTFGAGSRLTVL.

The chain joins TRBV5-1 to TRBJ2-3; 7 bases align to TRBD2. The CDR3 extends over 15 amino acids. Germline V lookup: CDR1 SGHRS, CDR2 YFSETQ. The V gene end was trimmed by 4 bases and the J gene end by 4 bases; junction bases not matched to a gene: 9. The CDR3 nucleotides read TGCGCCAGCAGCCCCTTGAGCAGCGGGGCAGATACGCAGTATTTT. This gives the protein CASSPLSSGADTQYF.

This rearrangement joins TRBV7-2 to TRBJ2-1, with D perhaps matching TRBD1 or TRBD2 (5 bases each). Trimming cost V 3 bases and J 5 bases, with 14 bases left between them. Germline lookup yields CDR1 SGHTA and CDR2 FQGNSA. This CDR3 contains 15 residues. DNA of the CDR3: TGTGCCAGCAGCTTTAGAGGGGTACTAAACAATGAGCAGTTCTTC. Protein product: CASSFRGVLNNEQFF.

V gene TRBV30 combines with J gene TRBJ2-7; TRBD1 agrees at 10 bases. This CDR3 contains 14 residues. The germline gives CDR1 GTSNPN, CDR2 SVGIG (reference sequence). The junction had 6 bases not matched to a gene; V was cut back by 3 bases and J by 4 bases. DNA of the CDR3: TGTGCCTGGAGATTGGGACAGGGGAAATACGAGCAGTACTTC. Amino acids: CAWRLGQGKYEQYF.

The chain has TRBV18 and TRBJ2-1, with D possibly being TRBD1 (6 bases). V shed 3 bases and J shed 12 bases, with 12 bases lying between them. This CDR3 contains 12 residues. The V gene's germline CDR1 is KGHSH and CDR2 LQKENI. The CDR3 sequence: CASSPNRDTQFF. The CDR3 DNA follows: TGTGCCAGCTCACCCAACAGGGATACGCAGTTCTTC. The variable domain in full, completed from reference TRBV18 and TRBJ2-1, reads NAGVMQNPRHLVRRRGQEARLRCSPMKGHSHVYWYRQLPEEGLKFMVYLQKENIIDESGMPKERFSAEFPKEGPSILRIQQVVRGDSAAYFCASSPNRDTQFFGPGTRLTVL.

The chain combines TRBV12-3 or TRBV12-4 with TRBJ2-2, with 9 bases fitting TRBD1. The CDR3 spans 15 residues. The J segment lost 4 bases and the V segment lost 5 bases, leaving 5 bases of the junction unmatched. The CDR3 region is CASSLQGAPTGELFF. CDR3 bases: TGTGCCAGCAGTCTACAGGGGGCGCCCACCGGGGAGCTGTTTTTT.

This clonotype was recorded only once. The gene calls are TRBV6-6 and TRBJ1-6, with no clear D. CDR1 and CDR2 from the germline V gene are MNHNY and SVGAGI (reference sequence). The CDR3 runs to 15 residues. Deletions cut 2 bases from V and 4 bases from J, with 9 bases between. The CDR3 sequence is CASSYAEQYNSPLHF. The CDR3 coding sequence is TGTGCCAGCAGTTACGCAGAACAATATAATTCACCCCTCCACTTT.